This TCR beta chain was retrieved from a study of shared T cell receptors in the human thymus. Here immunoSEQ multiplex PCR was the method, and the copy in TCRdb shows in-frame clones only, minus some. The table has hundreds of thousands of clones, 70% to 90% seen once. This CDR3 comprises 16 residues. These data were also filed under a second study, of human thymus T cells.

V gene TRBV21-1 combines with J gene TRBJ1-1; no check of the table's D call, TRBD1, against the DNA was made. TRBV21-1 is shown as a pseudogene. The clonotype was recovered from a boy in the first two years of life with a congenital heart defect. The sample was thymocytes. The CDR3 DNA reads TGTGCCAGCAGCCCCAAATACGACAGGGTAAAGACTGAAGCTTTCTTT. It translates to CASSPKYDRVKTEAFF.